The clone carrying this T cell receptor (beta chain) was observed a handful of times. Its antigen is undetermined. These data come from a study of CD8 T cells in ankylosing spondylitis. Whole-study findings and limits: Within peripheral blood, clones linked to disease were CD8+ and relatively rare. It was reported that disease-linked clones were significantly enriched in matched ankylosing spondylitis synovial fluid. For ankylosing spondylitis blood, a TCR beta motif of several highly homologous variants appeared characteristic.

Trimming removed 3 bases from V and 2 bases from J, with 14 bases in between. CDR3 length: 14 amino acids. Germline V gene lookup returns CDR1 SQVTM and CDR2 ANQGSEA. Making use of molecular barcodes, quantitative 5'-RACE generated TCR beta libraries. TCRdb processed the 5' RACE reads anew with MiXCR; each CDR3 protein has one entry. The top ten hold more than 25% of the sample, which has roughly 230,000 distinct CDR3 sequences, under 20% seen once. Sequencing was carried out using blood, either unsorted or a sorted T cell fraction (not recorded which). This clonotype originated in a male donor with ankylosing spondylitis or in good health (not recorded which). The chain joins TRBV29-1 to TRBJ2-7; D tentatively reads TRBD1 or TRBD2 (6 bases each). In nucleotides, the CDR3 is TGCAGCGTTGAGGAGGGGGAAGGGCCCTACGAGCAGTACTTC. This translates into CSVEEGEGPYEQYF.